These 13 T cell receptor beta chains originate from one sample sequenced in a study of shared clonotypes between healthy human individuals. Profiling relied on immunoSEQ multiplex PCR, and the TCRdb table lists in-frame clones only, not all of them. The sample includes about 2.4 million clones, around nine tenths of them seen just once. Sequencing was carried out using naive CD4+ T cells sorted from blood. The subset is: CD45RA+ positively selected. These receptors were taken from a man aged 18 to 29 in good health.

The chain carries TRBV11-2 and TRBJ1-2; D is perhaps TRBD1 (6 bases). The length of the CDR3 is 16 residues. V gave up 8 bases and J gave up 0 bases, with 19 bases separating them. Looked up from germline, CDR1 is SGHAT and CDR2 is FQNNGV. DNA for the CDR3: TGTGCCAGCGAAGCTGCGGGGGCTCTCCCTAACTATGGCTACACCTTC. Its translation: CASEAAGALPNYGYTF.

This chain connects TRBV11-2 to TRBJ1-1; a possible D gene is TRBD1 (6 bases). The V gene's germline CDR1 is SGHAT and CDR2 FQNNGV. This CDR3 is built from 14 residues. The V and J ends lost 2 bases and 5 bases respectively, with 12 bases between them. The CDR3 nucleotides read TGTGCCAGCAGCTTAAGTAGGGGGGTAACTGAAGCTTTCTTT. This sequence encodes CASSLSRGVTEAFF.

The rearrangement uses TRBV2 and TRBJ2-3, with D hard to call. Looked up from germline, CDR1 is SNHLY and CDR2 is FYNNEI. The germline V and J ends were trimmed by 3 bases and 0 bases, with 7 bases remaining between them. The CDR3 loop spans 14 amino acids. The CDR3 spells CASSDPSSTDTQYF. For the CDR3, the DNA is TGTGCCAGCAGTGATCCCTCTAGCACAGATACGCAGTATTTT.

The rearrangement links TRBV25-1 to TRBJ1-5; the D gene is possibly TRBD1 (5 bases). V was cut by 4 bases and J by 0 bases, with 7 bases left in between. The V gene's germline CDR1 is MGHDK and CDR2 SYGVNS. The CDR3 is made up of 14 amino acids. CDR3 loop: CASSGDLSNQPQHF. CDR3 bases: TGTGCCAGCAGTGGGGACCTTAGCAATCAGCCCCAGCATTTT.

The chain combines TRBV11-2 with TRBJ1-2; 9 bases map to TRBD1. There are 14 residues in the CDR3. Unmatched junction bases numbered 7, after V lost 5 bases and J lost 6 bases. CDR1 is SGHAT, CDR2 FQNNGV, per germline. The CDR3 is CASSPDRGRDGYTF. The CDR3 DNA follows: TGTGCCAGCAGCCCGGACAGGGGACGAGATGGCTACACCTTC.

The CDR3 is CASYRGETQETQYF. The CDR3 nucleotides read TGCGCCAGCTATCGGGGGGAAACCCAAGAGACCCAGTACTTC. The chain carries TRBV5-1 and TRBJ2-5; 7 nucleotides match TRBD2. CDR1 SGHRS and CDR2 YFSETQ come from the germline V gene. Germline trimming cut 7 bases from V and 1 base from J; bases unmatched to any gene: 7. The CDR3 covers 14 residues. Complete variable domain (other parts from reference TRBV5-1 and TRBJ2-5): KAGVTQTPRYLIKTRGQQVTLSCSPISGHRSVSWYQQTPGQGLQFLFEYFSETQRNKGNFPGRFSGRQFSNSRSEMNVSTLELGDSALYLCASYRGETQETQYFGPGTRLLVL.

The genes are TRBV7-6 and TRBJ1-3, with a tentative D call TRBD1 (6 bases). Germline loops: CDR1 SGHVS, CDR2 FNYEAQ. V shed 3 bases and J shed 2 bases, with 14 bases lying between them. The length of the CDR3 is 16 residues. DNA of the CDR3: TGTGCCAGCAGCTTGGGGGCCGGGGCAACTGGAAACACCATATATTTT. This gives the protein CASSLGAGATGNTIYF.

The rearrangement joins TRBV7-5 to TRBJ2-7; the table's D gene call, TRBD2, was not cross checked with the DNA. TRBV7-5 is termed a pseudogene. The CDR3 runs to 17 residues. The CDR3 spells CASRILRRADPSYEQYF. The CDR3 DNA sequence: TGTGCCTCTCGGATTTTGAGGCGAGCGGACCCATCCTACGAGCAGTACTTC.

In its sample, this clone was seen once. CDR3 sequence reads: CASSPPYSSYNEQFF. DNA for the CDR3: TGTGCCAGCTCACCACCCTATTCATCCTACAATGAGCAGTTCTTC. The gene calls are TRBV18 and TRBJ2-1, with D unclear. There are 15 residues in the CDR3. Trimming removed 0 bases at V and 1 base at J, with 7 bases between. Germline CDR1 reads KGHSH; CDR2 reads LQKENI.

This clone was counted a few times. The rearrangement uses TRBV9 and TRBJ2-2, with a weak D call TRBD2 (5 bases). V was pared by 3 bases and J by 0 bases, with 6 bases between. Germline V lookup: CDR1 SGDLS, CDR2 YYNGEE. The CDR3 contains 14 residues. The CDR3 sequence is CASSEDSNTGELFF. The CDR3 nucleotides are TGTGCCAGCAGCGAGGACTCGAACACCGGGGAGCTGTTTTTT.

The chain combines TRBV5-4 with TRBJ2-1, with TRBD2 identical over 9 bases. The CDR3 is 17 residues long. The germline gives CDR1 SGHNT, CDR2 YYREEE (reference sequence). The V gene end was trimmed by 0 bases and the J gene end by 8 bases; junction bases not matched to a gene: 12. Written as DNA, the CDR3 is TGTGCCAGCAGCTTGGGCGTTTTAGCGGGAGAGATATATGAGCAGTTCTTC. It encodes CASSLGVLAGEIYEQFF. Together with reference TRBV5-4 and TRBJ2-1, the CDR3 gives the full variable domain: ETGVTQSPTHLIKTRGQQVTLRCSSQSGHNTVSWYQQALGQGPQFIFQYYREEENGRGNFPPRFSGLQFPNYSSELNVNALELDDSALYLCASSLGVLAGEIYEQFFGPGTRLTVL.

The rearrangement uses TRBV2 and TRBJ1-2; D call uncertain. Germline V gene sequence: CDR1 SNHLY, CDR2 FYNNEI. Trimming pared 4 bases from V and 0 bases from J, leaving 9 bases between. The CDR3 is 14 residues long. CDR3 residues: CASSVDNANYGYTF. The CDR3 coding sequence is TGTGCCAGCAGTGTAGACAACGCTAACTATGGCTACACCTTC.

The chain's CDR3 is CASSEEGTAFF. CDR3 in DNA: TGTGCCAGCAGTGAAGAGGGGACAGCTTTCTTT. The chain recombines TRBV2 with TRBJ1-1; tentatively, D is TRBD1 (5 bases). The CDR3 loop spans 11 amino acids. The V end lost 1 base, the J end lost 10 bases, and 7 bases lay between the germline ends. Germline CDR1 reads SNHLY; CDR2 reads FYNNEI.